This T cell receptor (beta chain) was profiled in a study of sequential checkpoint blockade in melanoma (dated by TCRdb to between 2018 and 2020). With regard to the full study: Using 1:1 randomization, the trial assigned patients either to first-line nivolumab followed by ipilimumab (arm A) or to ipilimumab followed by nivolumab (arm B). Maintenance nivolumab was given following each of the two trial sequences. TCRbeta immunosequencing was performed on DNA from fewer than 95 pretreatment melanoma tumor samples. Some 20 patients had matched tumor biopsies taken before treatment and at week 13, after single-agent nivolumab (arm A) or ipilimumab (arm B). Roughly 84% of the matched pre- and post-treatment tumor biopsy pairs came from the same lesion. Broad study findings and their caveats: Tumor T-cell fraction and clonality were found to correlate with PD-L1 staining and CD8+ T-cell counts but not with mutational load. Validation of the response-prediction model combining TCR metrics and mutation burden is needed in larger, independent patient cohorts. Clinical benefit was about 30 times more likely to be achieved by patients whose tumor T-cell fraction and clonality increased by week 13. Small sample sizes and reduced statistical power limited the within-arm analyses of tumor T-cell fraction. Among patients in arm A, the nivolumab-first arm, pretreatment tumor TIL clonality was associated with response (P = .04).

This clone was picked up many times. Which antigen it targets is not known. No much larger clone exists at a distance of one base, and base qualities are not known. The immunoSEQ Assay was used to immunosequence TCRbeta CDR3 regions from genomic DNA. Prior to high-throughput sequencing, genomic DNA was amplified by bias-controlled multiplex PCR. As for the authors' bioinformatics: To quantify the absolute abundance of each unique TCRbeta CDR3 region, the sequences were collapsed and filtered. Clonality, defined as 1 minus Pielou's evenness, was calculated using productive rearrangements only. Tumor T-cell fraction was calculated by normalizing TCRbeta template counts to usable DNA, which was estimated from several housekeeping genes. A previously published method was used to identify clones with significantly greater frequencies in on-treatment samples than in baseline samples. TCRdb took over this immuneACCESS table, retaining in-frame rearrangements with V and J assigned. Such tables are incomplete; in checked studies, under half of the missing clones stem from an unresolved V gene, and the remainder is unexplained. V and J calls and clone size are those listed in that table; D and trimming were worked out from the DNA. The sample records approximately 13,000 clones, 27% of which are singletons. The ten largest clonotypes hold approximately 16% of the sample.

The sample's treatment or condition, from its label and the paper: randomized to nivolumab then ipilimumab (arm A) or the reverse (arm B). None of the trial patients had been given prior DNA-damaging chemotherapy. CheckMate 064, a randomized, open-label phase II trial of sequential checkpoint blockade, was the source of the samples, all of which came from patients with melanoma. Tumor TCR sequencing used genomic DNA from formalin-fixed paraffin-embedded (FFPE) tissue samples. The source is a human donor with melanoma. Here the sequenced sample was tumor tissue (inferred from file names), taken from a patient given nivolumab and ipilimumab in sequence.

The CDR3 region: CASSLNIAGGWDEQFF. The nucleotide sequence is given as TGTGCCAGCAGCTTGAATATAGCGGGAGGGTGGGATGAGCAGTTCTTC. Recombination linked TRBV11-3 to TRBJ2-1, with 11 bases matching TRBD2. The CDR3 holds 16 amino acids from the cysteine to the phenylalanine. Of the read, only the CDR3 DNA is kept; its 48 bases are in frame from base 1. Unmatched junction bases come to 9, with V trimmed by 3 bases and J by 8 bases. The CDR1 and CDR2 encoded by the germline V gene are SGHNT and YENEEA. The reference TRBV11-3 and TRBJ2-1 proteins fill in what lies around the CDR3, so the full variable domain reads EAGVVQSPRYKIIEKKQPVAFWCNPISGHNTLYWYLQNLGQGPELLIRYENEEAVDDSQLPKDRFSAERLKGVDSTLKIQPAELGDSAVYLCASSLNIAGGWDEQFFGPGTRLTVL.